The present entry profiles one T cell receptor (beta chain) with its context. Its antigen is as yet unknown. One junction end disagrees with the germline gene, perhaps due to a read error. This sample is drawn from a study of CD8+ T cells in alopecia areata. The overall study: Treatment comprised oral tofacitinib, 5 to 10 mg twice daily, in treated patients. After 6 to 18 months of tofacitinib, follow-up continued 6 months off drug.

Reverse transcription of extracted RNA yielded cDNA, which provided the sequencing template. This table comes from immunoSEQ multiplex PCR, and its TCRdb copy is limited to in-frame clones, with some not included. The data show around 150,000 clones, around four fifths seen once. The treatment was: oral pan-JAK inhibitor, 5-10 mg twice daily. General study results and limits: It was observed that many expanded lesional clones persisted in scalp and blood during tofacitinib. Lesional scalp displayed greater clonality than normal scalp, most notably in alopecia totalis/universalis.

This CDR3 comprises 20 residues. Germline values: CDR1 LGHNA, CDR2 YNFKEQ. The sequencing used CD8+ T cells sorted from blood, collected at week 4, from a patient treated with tofacitinib. The V gene is TRBV4-2, the J gene TRBJ2-5; 8 positions match TRBD2. The clonotype originates from a human donor with alopecia areata. The CDR3 DNA sequence: TGTGCCAGCAGCCAAGATCCGGGACTAGAGAAGGGACTCCAAGAGACGCAAGTGGACTTC. It encodes CASSQDPGLEKGLQETQVDF.